The TCR beta chain described here comes from a study of blood T cells in healthy people across ages. For the second PCR, which ran for 7 to 11 cycles, a sample-barcoded 5' primer and a J-beta primer mix were used. One entry per CDR3 protein results from TCRdb running MiXCR on the 5' RACE reads. Of about 640,000 distinct CDR3 sequences listed, 25% to 30% were seen once; the top ten hold about 15%. This clonotype was counted a few times. The CDR3 length is 13 residues. CDR1 and CDR2 from the germline V gene are SGDLS and YYNGEE. V lost 0 bases and J 8 bases, leaving 9 bases between the germline ends. This clonotype was obtained from a woman older than 75 in good health. The V and J genes are TRBV9 and TRBJ2-1; D uncertain. What was sequenced was blood. The CDR3 here is CASSVVSRDEQFF. The CDR3 bases are TGTGCCAGCAGCGTAGTGTCCCGGGATGAGCAGTTCTTC.